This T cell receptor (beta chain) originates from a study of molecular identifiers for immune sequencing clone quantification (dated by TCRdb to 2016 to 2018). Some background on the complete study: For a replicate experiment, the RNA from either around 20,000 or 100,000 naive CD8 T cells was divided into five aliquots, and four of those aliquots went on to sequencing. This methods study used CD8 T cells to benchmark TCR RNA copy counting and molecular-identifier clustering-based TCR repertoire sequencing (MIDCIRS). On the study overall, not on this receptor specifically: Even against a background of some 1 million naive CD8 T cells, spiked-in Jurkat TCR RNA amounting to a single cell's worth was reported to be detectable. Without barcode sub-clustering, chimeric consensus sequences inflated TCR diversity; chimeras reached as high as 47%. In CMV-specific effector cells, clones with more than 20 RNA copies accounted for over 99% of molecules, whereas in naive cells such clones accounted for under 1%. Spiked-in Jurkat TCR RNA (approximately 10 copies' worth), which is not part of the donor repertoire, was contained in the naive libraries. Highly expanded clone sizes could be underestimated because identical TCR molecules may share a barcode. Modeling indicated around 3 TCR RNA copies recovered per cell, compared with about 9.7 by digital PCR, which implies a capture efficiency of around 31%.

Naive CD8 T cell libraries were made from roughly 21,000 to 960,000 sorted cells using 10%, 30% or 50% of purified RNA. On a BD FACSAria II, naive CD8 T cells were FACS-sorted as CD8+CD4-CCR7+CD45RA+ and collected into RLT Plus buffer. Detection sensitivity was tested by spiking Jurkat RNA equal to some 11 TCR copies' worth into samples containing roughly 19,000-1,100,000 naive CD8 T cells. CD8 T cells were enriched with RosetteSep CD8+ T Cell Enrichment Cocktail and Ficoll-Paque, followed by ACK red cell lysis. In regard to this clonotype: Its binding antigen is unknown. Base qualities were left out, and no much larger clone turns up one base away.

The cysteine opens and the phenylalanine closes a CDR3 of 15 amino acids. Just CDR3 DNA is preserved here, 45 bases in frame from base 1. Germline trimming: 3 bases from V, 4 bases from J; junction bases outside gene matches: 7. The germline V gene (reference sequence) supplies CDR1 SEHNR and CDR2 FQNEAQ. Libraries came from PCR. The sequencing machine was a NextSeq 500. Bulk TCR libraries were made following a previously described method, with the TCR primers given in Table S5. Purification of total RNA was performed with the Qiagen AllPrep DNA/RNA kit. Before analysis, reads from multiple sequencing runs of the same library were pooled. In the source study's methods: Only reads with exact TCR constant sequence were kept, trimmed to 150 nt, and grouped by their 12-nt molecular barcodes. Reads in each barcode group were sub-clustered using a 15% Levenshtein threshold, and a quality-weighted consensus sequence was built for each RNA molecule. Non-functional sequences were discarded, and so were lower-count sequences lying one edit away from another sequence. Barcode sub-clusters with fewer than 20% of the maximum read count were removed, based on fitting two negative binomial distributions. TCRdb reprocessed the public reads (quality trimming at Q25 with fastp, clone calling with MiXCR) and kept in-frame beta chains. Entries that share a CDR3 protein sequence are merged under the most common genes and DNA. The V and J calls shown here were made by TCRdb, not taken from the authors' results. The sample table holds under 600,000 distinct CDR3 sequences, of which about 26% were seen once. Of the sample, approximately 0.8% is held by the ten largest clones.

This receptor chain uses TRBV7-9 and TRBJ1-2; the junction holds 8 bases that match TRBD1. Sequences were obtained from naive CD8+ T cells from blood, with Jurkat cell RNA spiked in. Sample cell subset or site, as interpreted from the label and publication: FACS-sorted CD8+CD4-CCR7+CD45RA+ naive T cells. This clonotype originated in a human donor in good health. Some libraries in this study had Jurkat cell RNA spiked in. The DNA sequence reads TGTGCCAGCAGCTTCCTCCCCGGACAGGGCTATGGCTACACCTTC. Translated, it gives CASSFLPGQGYGYTF.